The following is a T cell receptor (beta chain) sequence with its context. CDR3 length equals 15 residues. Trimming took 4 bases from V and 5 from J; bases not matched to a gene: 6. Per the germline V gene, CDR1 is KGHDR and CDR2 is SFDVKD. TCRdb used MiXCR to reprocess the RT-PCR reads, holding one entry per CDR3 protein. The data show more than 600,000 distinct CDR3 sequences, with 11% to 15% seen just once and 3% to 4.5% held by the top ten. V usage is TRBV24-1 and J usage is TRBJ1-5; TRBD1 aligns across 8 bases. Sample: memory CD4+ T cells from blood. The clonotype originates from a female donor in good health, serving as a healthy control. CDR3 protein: CATSDPTGADQPQHF. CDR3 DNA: TGTGCCACCAGTGACCCGACAGGGGCGGATCAGCCCCAGCATTTT.